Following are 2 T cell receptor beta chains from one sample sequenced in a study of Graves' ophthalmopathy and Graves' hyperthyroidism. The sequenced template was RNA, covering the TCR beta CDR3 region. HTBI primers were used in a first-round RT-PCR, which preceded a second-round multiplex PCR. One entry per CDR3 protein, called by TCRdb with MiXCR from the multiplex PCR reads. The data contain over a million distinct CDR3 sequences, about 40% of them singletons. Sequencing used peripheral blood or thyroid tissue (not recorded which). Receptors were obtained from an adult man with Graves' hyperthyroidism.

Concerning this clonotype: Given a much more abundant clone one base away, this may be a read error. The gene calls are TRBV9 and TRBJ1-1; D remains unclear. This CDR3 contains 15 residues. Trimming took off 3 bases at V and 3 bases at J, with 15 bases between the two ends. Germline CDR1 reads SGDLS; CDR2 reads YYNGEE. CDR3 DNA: TGTGCCAGCAGCGCTAAGCCAAGGGCTGACACTGAAGCTTTCTTT. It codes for CASSAKPRADTEAFF.

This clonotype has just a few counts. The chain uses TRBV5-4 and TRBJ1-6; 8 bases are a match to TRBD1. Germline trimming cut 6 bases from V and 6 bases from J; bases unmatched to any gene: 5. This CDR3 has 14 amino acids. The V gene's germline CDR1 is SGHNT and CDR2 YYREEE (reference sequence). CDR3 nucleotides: TGTGCCAGCACCTCCGGACAGGGTAATTCACCCCTCCACTTT. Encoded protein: CASTSGQGNSPLHF.